One and the same sample provided the 19 T cell receptor beta chains below, sequenced in a study of cytomegalovirus exposure and HLA in healthy donors. Both 60 Vbeta primers and 13 Jbeta primers went into the PCR. Data came from immunoSEQ multiplex PCR; TCRdb stores just in-frame clones and leaves some out. In the table there are 270,000 or so clones, around nine tenths of which are singletons. Sequencing was done on a sample of PBMCs. These receptors all come from a girl aged 2 to 10 in good health and CMV-seronegative.

This sequence joins TRBV7-9 and TRBJ1-1; the match to TRBD1 covers 11 bases. The CDR3 is 16 residues long. From germline, CDR1 is SEHNR and CDR2 FQNEAQ (reference sequence). J was trimmed by 5 bases and V by 5 bases; bases with no gene match: 10. CDR3 region: CASSTKVGTGGTEAFF. In DNA, the CDR3 is TGTGCCAGCAGCACCAAAGTGGGGACAGGGGGGACTGAAGCTTTCTTT.

The sample holds one count of this clone. This chain joins TRBV4-1 and TRBJ1-4, with 10 nucleotides matching TRBD1. This CDR3 is built from 16 residues. The junction had 9 bases not matched to a gene; V was cut back by 3 bases and J by 8 bases. Germline assignment: CDR1 MGHRA and CDR2 YSYEKL. CDR3 loop: CASSHLQGQGPEKLFF. The CDR3 coding sequence is TGCGCCAGCAGCCACCTTCAGGGACAGGGGCCAGAAAAACTGTTTTTT.

This clone was observed a single time. The rearrangement joins TRBV5-6 to TRBJ1-1; D is unclear. Germline-derived CDR1 and CDR2 are SGHDT and YYEEEE. This CDR3 is built from 15 residues. Trimming left V 4 bases short and J 0 bases short, with 13 bases between. The CDR3 DNA follows: TGTGCCAGCAGCCTCGGGAGTCCTTTGAACACTGAAGCTTTCTTT. This gives the protein CASSLGSPLNTEAFF.

Only one count was recorded for this clone. This rearrangement joins TRBV7-9 to TRBJ2-7, with 10 bases lining up with TRBD1. V lost 5 bases to trimming and J lost 3 bases; unmatched junction nucleotides: 4. Germline CDR1 reads SEHNR; CDR2 reads FQNEAQ (reference sequence). The CDR3 loop spans 14 amino acids. Here the CDR3 reads CASSQGQGGYEQYF. The DNA of the CDR3 is TGTGCCAGCAGCCAAGGACAGGGGGGCTACGAGCAGTACTTC.

V is TRBV10-3 and J is TRBJ2-2; D might be TRBD2 (5 bases). CDR1 is ENHRY and CDR2 is SYGVKD in the germline V gene. V lost 10 bases to trimming and J lost 4 bases, with 19 bases between them. The CDR3 contains 15 residues. As DNA, the CDR3 is TGTGCCACCCTTAAGACAACGGAGGTCACCGGGGAGCTGTTTTTT. It specifies CATLKTTEVTGELFF.

J is TRBJ2-2 and V is TRBV7-8, with D possibly matching TRBD2 (5 bases). Trimming left V 5 bases short and J 0 bases short, with 13 bases between. This CDR3 region has 16 residues. CDR1 SGHVS and CDR2 FQNEAQ come from the germline V gene. CDR3 coding DNA: TGTGCCAGCAGCACTAGGATCCGAGCGAACACCGGGGAGCTGTTTTTT. As protein: CASSTRIRANTGELFF.

The chain carries TRBV6-6 and TRBJ1-2; the D is unclear. Trimming shortened V by 5 bases and J by 4 bases, and 11 bases separated the two germline ends. This CDR3 has 13 residues. Per the germline V gene, CDR1 is MNHNY and CDR2 is SVGAGI (reference sequence). The CDR3 sequence is CASSAQRIYGYTF. The CDR3 coding sequence is TGTGCCAGCAGTGCACAGAGAATCTATGGCTACACCTTC.

This chain connects TRBV6-1 to TRBJ1-1; D is unresolved. The V gene's germline CDR1 is MNHNS and CDR2 SASEGT. Between the trimmed V and J ends, which lost 5 bases and 2 bases, there was a span of 12 bases. This CDR3 has 14 amino acids. CDR3 in amino acids: CASSINPQNTEAFF. The CDR3 nucleotides read TGTGCCAGCAGTATCAACCCACAAAACACTGAAGCTTTCTTT.

The CDR3 nucleotides are TGTGCCAGTAGTCTCCTAGGTGGGACAGGGATCCCGGATGGCTACACCTTC. Residues: CASSLLGGTGIPDGYTF. V and J are TRBV19 and TRBJ1-2, with TRBD1 identical over 9 bases. Per germline, CDR1 LNHDA and CDR2 SQIVND (reference sequence). V shed 5 bases and J 6 bases; nucleotides not matched to a gene: 16. This CDR3 comprises 17 residues.

The gene calls are TRBV5-4 and TRBJ2-7; 7 nucleotides line up with TRBD2. V trimming: 7 bases; J trimming: 1 base; junction bases outside the gene matches: 8. The length of the CDR3 is 14 residues. In germline, CDR1 is SGHNT, CDR2 YYREEE (reference sequence). CDR3 DNA: TGTGCCAGCTCCCGGCCTAGCGGATCCTACGAGCAGTACTTC. Protein sequence: CASSRPSGSYEQYF.

The chain has TRBV25-1 and TRBJ1-2; 7 bases are a match to TRBD1. This CDR3 spans 15 amino acids. The germline V gene encodes CDR1 MGHDK and CDR2 SYGVNS. J lost 11 bases, V lost 1 base, and 13 bases had no gene match. CDR3 region: CASSESQDRQRGYTF. Here the CDR3 DNA reads TGTGCCAGCAGTGAATCCCAGGACAGGCAACGTGGATACACCTTC.

This clone appeared once. J is TRBJ1-1 and V is TRBV28, with 7 bases that match TRBD1. Per the germline V gene, CDR1 is MDHEN and CDR2 is SYDVKM. There are 14 residues in the CDR3. Unmatched junction bases numbered 8, after V lost 6 bases and J lost 4 bases. CDR3 sequence (DNA): TGTGCCAGCAGCGAGACAGGGTCGGCCACTGAAGCTTTCTTT. Residues: CASSETGSATEAFF. Full variable domain (remainder filled in from reference TRBV28 and TRBJ1-1): DVKVTQSSRYLVKRTGEKVFLECVQDMDHENMFWYRQDPGLGLRLIYFSYDVKMKEKGDIPEGYSVSREKKERFSLILESASTNQTSMYLCASSETGSATEAFFGQGTRLTVV.

The rearrangement joins TRBV7-2 to TRBJ1-2, with 11 bases lining up with TRBD1. The CDR3 is 18 residues long. Trimming removed 1 base from V and 4 bases from J; junction bases left unmatched: 11. Germline V gene sequence: CDR1 SGHTA, CDR2 FQGNSA. The CDR3 reads CASSLDRDRGGIGYGYTF. The CDR3 DNA is TGTGCCAGCAGCTTAGATAGGGACAGGGGGGGTATTGGCTATGGCTACACCTTC. The full variable domain, in which reference TRBV7-2 and TRBJ1-2 provide the parts outside the CDR3, is GAGVSQSPSNKVTEKGKDVELRCDPISGHTALYWYRQSLGQGLEFLIYFQGNSAPDKSGLPSDRFSAERTGGSVSTLTIQRTQQEDSAVYLCASSLDRDRGGIGYGYTFGSGTRLTVV.

V and J are TRBV5-4 and TRBJ1-1; TRBD1 matches at 8 bases. Germline assignment: CDR1 SGHNT and CDR2 YYREEE (reference sequence). This CDR3 is 16 amino acids long. V shed 4 bases and J 0 bases; nucleotides not matched to a gene: 8. CDR3 DNA: TGTGCCAGCAGCCGTGGTGACAGGGGCTTGAACACTGAAGCTTTCTTT. Translating gives CASSRGDRGLNTEAFF.

The chain is built from TRBV2 and TRBJ1-5; perhaps TRBD1 as D (5 bases). Per germline, CDR1 SNHLY and CDR2 FYNNEI. CDR3 length: 13 residues. Trimming stripped 6 bases from V and 6 bases from J, with 12 bases between. The CDR3 spells CASRDRGIQPQHF. CDR3 bases: TGTGCCAGCAGGGACCGGGGGATTCAGCCCCAGCATTTT.

The rearrangement uses TRBV5-6 and TRBJ1-3, with D perhaps matching TRBD1 (6 bases). The CDR3 runs to 12 residues. V was clipped by 0 bases and J by 11 bases, with 9 bases between them. Germline V lookup: CDR1 SGHDT, CDR2 YYEEEE. The CDR3 loop reads CASSLGRGSIYF. The DNA of the CDR3 is TGTGCCAGCAGCTTGGGCAGGGGTTCCATATATTTT.

Comment on this clone: At one end, the junction sequence differs from germline, possibly due to a read error. The J gene is TRBJ2-7, the V gene TRBV11-2; 7 positions agree with TRBD2. CDR1 and CDR2 (germline): SGHAT, FQNNGV. CDR3 length: 15 amino acids. The CDR3 DNA follows: TGTGCCAGCAGATTAGAGGGAGGGATTTCCTACGAGCAGTACTTC. Translating it yields CASRLEGGISYEQYF.

CDR3: CASSRLAGGDEQFF. DNA for the CDR3: TGTGCCAGCAGCCGTCTAGCGGGAGGGGATGAGCAGTTCTTC. The rearrangement joins TRBV5-8 to TRBJ2-1, with 12 bases lining up with TRBD2. This CDR3 has 14 residues. V trimming: 4 bases; J trimming: 8 bases; junction bases outside the gene matches: 4. Germline V CDR1 and CDR2: SGHTS, YDEGEE.

V and J are TRBV29-1 and TRBJ2-2; a possible D gene is TRBD1 (5 bases). The CDR3 extends over 14 amino acids. Germline assignment: CDR1 SQVTM and CDR2 ANQGSEA. The V and J ends lost 7 bases and 3 bases respectively, with 15 bases between them. The DNA for the CDR3 is TGCAGCGGCCGTGTAGGGGTGGACACCGGGGAGCTGTTTTTT. It yields the protein CSGRVGVDTGELFF.